Listed here are 7 T cell receptor beta chains from one sample, sequenced in a study of OX40 agonist ivuxolimab in advanced cancers. Method: immunoSEQ multiplex PCR; TCRdb's copy keeps in-frame clones and lacks some. The table lists about 47,000 clones, around nine tenths of them singletons, with 11% to 15% in the top ten. The material sequenced was CD4+ or CD8+ T cells sorted from blood, taken in a trial of the OX40 agonist ivuxolimab. The receptor set was obtained from an adult with an advanced solid tumor such as melanoma, head and neck, liver or kidney cancer.

The gene calls are TRBV9 and TRBJ2-2; TRBD1 agrees at 8 bases. The CDR3 is 15 amino acids. Looked up from germline, CDR1 is SGDLS and CDR2 is YYNGEE. With 3 bases clipped from V and 1 base from J, the junction kept 2 bases outside the gene matches. The CDR3 reads CASSGTGRNTGELFF. As DNA, the CDR3 is TGTGCCAGCAGCGGGACAGGGAGGAACACCGGGGAGCTGTTTTTT.

This chain connects TRBV25-1 to TRBJ1-4; the D is unclear. This CDR3 comprises 14 residues. Looked up from germline, CDR1 is MGHDK and CDR2 is SYGVNS. The V end lost 2 bases, the J end lost 3 bases, and 7 bases lay between the germline ends. CDR3 in amino acids: CASSEIGANEKLFF. CDR3 sequence (DNA): TGTGCCAGCAGTGAAATCGGAGCTAATGAAAAACTGTTTTTT.

The gene calls are TRBV30 and TRBJ2-7, with D possibly matching TRBD1 (6 bases). The CDR3 is 14 residues long. The V end lost 1 base, the J end lost 4 bases, and 14 bases lay between the germline ends. From germline, CDR1 is GTSNPN and CDR2 SVGIG (reference sequence). CDR3: CAWSGQGRKYEQYF. The CDR3 region has the DNA TGTGCCTGGAGTGGGCAGGGGCGAAAGTACGAGCAGTACTTC.

The chain uses TRBV28 and TRBJ1-5; 11 positions agree with TRBD1. This CDR3 region has 16 residues. The V gene's germline CDR1 is MDHEN and CDR2 SYDVKM. Trimming at V came to 5 bases and at J to 3 bases, leaving 6 bases not matched to a gene. The CDR3 DNA reads TGTGCCAGCAGTCCCTACGGACAGGGGGCCAATCAGCCCCAGCATTTT. This sequence encodes CASSPYGQGANQPQHF.

The rearrangement links TRBV6-1 to TRBJ1-2; a weak D match, TRBD1 (5 bases). The CDR3 consists of 14 residues. Per the germline V gene, CDR1 is MNHNS and CDR2 is SASEGT. V shed 1 base and J shed 7 bases, with 13 bases lying between them. Written as DNA, the CDR3 is TGTGCCAGCAGTGAAGGGGTCAGGGCGAGTGGCTACACCTTC. Encoded protein: CASSEGVRASGYTF.

The genes are TRBV23-1 and TRBJ2-1; 8 bases fit TRBD2. TRBV23-1 is reported as an ORF; its role is uncertain. CDR3 length equals 17 residues. The junction had 11 bases not matched to a gene; V was cut back by 4 bases and J by 3 bases. Here the CDR3 reads CASSRWIAGGSYNEQFF. For the CDR3, the DNA is TGCGCCAGCAGTCGATGGATCGCGGGGGGAAGCTACAATGAGCAGTTCTTC.

This chain connects TRBV6-4 to TRBJ2-1; 7 positions agree with TRBD1. Germline V gene data show CDR1 as MRHNA and CDR2 as SNTAGT. Trimming cost V 3 bases and J 4 bases; bases outside gene matches: 6. This CDR3 has 15 residues. The CDR3 loop is CASSEEGAHYNEQFF. The CDR3 nucleotides are TGTGCCAGCAGTGAAGAGGGGGCCCATTACAATGAGCAGTTCTTC.